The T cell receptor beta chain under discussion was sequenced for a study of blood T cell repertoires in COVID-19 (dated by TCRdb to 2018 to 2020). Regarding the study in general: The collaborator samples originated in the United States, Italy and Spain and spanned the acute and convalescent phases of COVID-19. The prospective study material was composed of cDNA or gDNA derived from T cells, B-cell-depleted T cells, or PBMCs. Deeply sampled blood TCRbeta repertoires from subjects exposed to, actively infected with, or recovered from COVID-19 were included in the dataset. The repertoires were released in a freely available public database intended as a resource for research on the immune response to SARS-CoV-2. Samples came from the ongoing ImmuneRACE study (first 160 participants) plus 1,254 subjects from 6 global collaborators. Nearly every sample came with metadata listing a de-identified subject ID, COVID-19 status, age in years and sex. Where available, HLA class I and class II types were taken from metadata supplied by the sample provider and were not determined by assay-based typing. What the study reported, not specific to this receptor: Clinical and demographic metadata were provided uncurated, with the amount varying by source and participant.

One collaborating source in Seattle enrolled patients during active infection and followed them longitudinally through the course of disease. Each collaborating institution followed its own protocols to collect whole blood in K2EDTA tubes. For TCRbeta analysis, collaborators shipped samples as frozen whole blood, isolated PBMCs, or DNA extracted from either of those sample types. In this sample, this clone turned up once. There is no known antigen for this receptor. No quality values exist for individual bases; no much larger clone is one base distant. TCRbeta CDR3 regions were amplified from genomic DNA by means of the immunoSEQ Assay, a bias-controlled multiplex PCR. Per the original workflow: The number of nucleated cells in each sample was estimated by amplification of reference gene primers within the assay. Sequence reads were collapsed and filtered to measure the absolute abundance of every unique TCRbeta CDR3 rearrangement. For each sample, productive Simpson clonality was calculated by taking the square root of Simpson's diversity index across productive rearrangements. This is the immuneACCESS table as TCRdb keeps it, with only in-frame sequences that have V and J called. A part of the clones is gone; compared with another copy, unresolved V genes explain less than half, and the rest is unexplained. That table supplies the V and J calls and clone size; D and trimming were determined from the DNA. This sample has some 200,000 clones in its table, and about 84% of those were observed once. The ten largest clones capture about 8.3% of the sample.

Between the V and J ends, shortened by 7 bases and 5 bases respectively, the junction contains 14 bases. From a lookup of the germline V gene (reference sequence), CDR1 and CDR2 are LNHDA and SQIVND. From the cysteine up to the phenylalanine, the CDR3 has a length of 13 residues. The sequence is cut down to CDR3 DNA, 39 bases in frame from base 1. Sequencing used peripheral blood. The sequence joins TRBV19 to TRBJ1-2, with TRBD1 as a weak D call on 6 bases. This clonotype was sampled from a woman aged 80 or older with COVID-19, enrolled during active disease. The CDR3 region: CASIGLDRYGYTF. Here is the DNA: TGTGCCAGTATCGGGTTGGACAGATATGGCTACACCTTC.